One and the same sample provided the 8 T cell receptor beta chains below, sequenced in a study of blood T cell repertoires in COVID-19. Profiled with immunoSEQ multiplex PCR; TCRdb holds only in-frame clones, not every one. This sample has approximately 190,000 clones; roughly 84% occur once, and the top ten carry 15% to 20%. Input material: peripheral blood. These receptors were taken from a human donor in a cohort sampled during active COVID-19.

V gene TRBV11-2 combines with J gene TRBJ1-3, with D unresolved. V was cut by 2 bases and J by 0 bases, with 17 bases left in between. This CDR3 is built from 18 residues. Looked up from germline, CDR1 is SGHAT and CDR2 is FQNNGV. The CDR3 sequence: CASSLTTAVPVSGNTIYF. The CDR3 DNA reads TGTGCCAGCAGCTTAACCACAGCCGTACCAGTCTCTGGAAACACCATATATTTT.

CDR3 sequence: CASSETAYEQYF. The CDR3 DNA follows: TGTGCCAGCAGTGAGACAGCCTACGAGCAGTACTTC. This chain uses TRBV2 with TRBJ2-7, with a tentative D call TRBD1 (5 bases). V was clipped by 3 bases and J by 2 bases, with 5 bases between them. The CDR3 totals 12 residues. CDR1 is SNHLY, CDR2 FYNNEI, per germline.

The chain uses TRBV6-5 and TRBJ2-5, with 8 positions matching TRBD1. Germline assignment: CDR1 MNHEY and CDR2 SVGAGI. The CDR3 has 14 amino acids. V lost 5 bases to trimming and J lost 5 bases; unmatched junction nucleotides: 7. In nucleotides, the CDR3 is TGTGCCAGCAGTCCAAGGACAGGGCAGGAGACCCAGTACTTC. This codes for CASSPRTGQETQYF.

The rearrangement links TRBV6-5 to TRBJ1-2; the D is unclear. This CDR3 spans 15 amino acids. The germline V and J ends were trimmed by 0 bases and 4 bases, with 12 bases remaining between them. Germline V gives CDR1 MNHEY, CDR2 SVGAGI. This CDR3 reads CASSYSEAGSYGYTF. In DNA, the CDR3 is TGTGCCAGCAGTTACTCTGAGGCTGGAAGCTATGGCTACACCTTC.

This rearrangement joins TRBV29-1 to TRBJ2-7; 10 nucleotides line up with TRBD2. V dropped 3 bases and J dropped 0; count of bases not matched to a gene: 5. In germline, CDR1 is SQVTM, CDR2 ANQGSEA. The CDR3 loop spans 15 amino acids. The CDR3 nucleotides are TGCAGCGTTGAGCTAGCGGGAGCGATCTCCTACGAGCAGTACTTC. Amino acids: CSVELAGAISYEQYF.

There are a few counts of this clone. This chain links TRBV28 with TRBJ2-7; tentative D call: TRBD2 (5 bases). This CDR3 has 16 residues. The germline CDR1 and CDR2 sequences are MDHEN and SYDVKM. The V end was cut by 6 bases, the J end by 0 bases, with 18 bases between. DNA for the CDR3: TGTGCCAGCAGATCCCTAACGTCAACTAGCTCCTACGAGCAGTACTTC. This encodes CASRSLTSTSSYEQYF. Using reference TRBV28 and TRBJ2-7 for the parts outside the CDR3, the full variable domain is DVKVTQSSRYLVKRTGEKVFLECVQDMDHENMFWYRQDPGLGLRLIYFSYDVKMKEKGDIPEGYSVSREKKERFSLILESASTNQTSMYLCASRSLTSTSSYEQYFGPGTRLTVT.

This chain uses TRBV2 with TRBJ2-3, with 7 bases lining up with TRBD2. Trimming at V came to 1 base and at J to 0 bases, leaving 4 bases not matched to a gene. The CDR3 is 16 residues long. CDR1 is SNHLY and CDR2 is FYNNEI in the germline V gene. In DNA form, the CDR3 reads TGTGCCAGCAGTGAAGGGAGGACTAGAAGCACAGATACGCAGTATTTT. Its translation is CASSEGRTRSTDTQYF.

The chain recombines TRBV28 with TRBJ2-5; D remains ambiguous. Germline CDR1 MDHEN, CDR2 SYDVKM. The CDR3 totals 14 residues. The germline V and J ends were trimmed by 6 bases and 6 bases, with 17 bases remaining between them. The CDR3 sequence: CASRLGGEAKTQYF. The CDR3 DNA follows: TGTGCCAGCAGGCTAGGCGGAGAGGCAAAGACCCAGTACTTC.